This entry lists 21 T cell receptor beta chains sequenced from one sample in a study of blood T cell repertoires in COVID-19. Assay: immunoSEQ multiplex PCR; the TCRdb copy retains only in-frame clones and omits some. The sample holds 250,000 to 350,000 clones, roughly 88% seen once. The sequenced sample consisted of peripheral blood. Receptors were obtained from a young man with active or convalescent COVID-19.

This chain joins TRBV7-2 and TRBJ2-3, with TRBD1 as a possible D gene (7 bases). Germline CDR1 SGHTA, CDR2 FQGNSA. The V end lost 2 bases, the J end lost 2 bases, and 17 bases lay between the germline ends. The CDR3 loop spans 17 amino acids. This chain's CDR3 is CASSLRLGGRITDTQYF. The CDR3, as DNA: TGTGCCAGCAGCTTAAGACTAGGGGGCCGGATCACAGATACGCAGTATTTT.

The chain is built from TRBV5-4 and TRBJ1-3; the D gene is possibly TRBD1 (5 bases). V lost 0 bases to trimming and J lost 0 bases, with 10 bases between them. The germline CDR1 and CDR2 sequences are SGHNT and YYREEE (reference sequence). This CDR3 has 16 residues. The CDR3 DNA reads as TGTGCCAGCAGCTTGGAAGGGGATAGCTCTGGAAACACCATATATTTT. Translation: CASSLEGDSSGNTIYF.

The V and J genes are TRBV18 and TRBJ1-6; D possibly corresponds to TRBD1 (5 bases). V shed 2 bases and J shed 8 bases, with 16 bases lying between them. In germline, CDR1 is KGHSH, CDR2 LQKENI. The CDR3 consists of 16 residues. The CDR3 coding sequence is TGTGCCAGCTCACCAATCAGGGTTAGGGTATATTCACCCCTCCACTTT. It translates to CASSPIRVRVYSPLHF.

The gene calls are TRBV4-3 and TRBJ2-7; TRBD2 agrees at 8 bases. CDR1 is LGHNA and CDR2 is YSLEER in the germline V gene. The ends lost 4 bases at V and 3 bases at J; junction bases unmatched: 11. The CDR3 totals 16 residues. The CDR3 coding sequence is TGCGCCAGCAGCCCGGCCGGTGCGGGGGGCGACTACGAGCAGTACTTC. This codes for CASSPAGAGGDYEQYF.

V gene TRBV6-5 combines with J gene TRBJ2-7; tentatively, D is TRBD2 (5 bases). CDR1 is MNHEY, CDR2 SVGAGI, per germline. CDR3 size: 16 residues. V was trimmed by 0 bases and J by 1 base, leaving 13 bases between them. The CDR3 nucleotides are TGTGCCAGCAGTTACTCGGCAGACTTAGCGTCCTACGAGCAGTACTTC. Translation gives CASSYSADLASYEQYF.

J is TRBJ2-7 and V is TRBV19; maybe TRBD2 (6 bases). Trimming removed 8 bases from V and 2 bases from J, with 10 bases in between. Germline CDR1 and CDR2: LNHDA and SQIVND (reference sequence). The CDR3 loop spans 12 amino acids. Here the CDR3 reads CASGTGAYEQYF. CDR3 nucleotides: TGTGCCAGTGGGACGGGGGCCTACGAGCAGTACTTC.

The chain joins TRBV19 to TRBJ2-1; no clear D gene. The CDR3 runs to 15 residues. The V gene lost 2 bases and the J gene lost 0 bases, with 8 bases spanning the gap. The germline CDR1 and CDR2 sequences are LNHDA and SQIVND (reference sequence). The CDR3 sequence is CASSILARSYNEQFF. The CDR3 DNA sequence: TGTGCCAGTAGTATACTGGCCCGCTCCTACAATGAGCAGTTCTTC.

CDR3 residues: CASSLRTGAAEAFF. CDR3 DNA: TGTGCCAGCAGTTTACGGACAGGGGCTGCTGAAGCTTTCTTT. The J gene is TRBJ1-1, the V gene TRBV27; 9 bases are shared with TRBD1. Looked up from germline, CDR1 is MNHEY and CDR2 is SMNVEV (reference sequence). The CDR3 covers 14 residues. V dropped 2 bases and J dropped 6; count of bases not matched to a gene: 4.

The CDR3 here is CASAGSRISYEQYF. The CDR3 DNA reads as TGTGCCAGCGCGGGGTCCAGGATCTCCTACGAGCAGTACTTC. V and J are TRBV6-5 and TRBJ2-7; tentatively, D is TRBD2 (6 bases). This CDR3 contains 14 residues. Germline V gene sequence: CDR1 MNHEY, CDR2 SVGAGI. V lost 8 bases and J lost 0, with 14 bases in between.

The rearrangement links TRBV19 to TRBJ1-6; 9 nucleotides agree with TRBD1. The trim removed 4 bases at V and 11 bases at J, leaving 6 bases unmatched. CDR3 length: 14 amino acids. Germline lookup yields CDR1 LNHDA and CDR2 SQIVND (reference sequence). The chain's CDR3 is CASSTGTGNPPLHF. The CDR3 coding sequence is TGTGCCAGTAGTACCGGGACAGGGAACCCACCCCTCCACTTT.

The rearrangement joins TRBV18 to TRBJ1-1; D is possibly TRBD1 (5 bases). With 4 bases removed from V and 2 bases from J, the gap between germline ends came to 17 bases. The CDR3 is made up of 16 amino acids. The germline V gene has CDR1 KGHSH and CDR2 LQKENI. The CDR3 region is CASSHGAPSSNTEAFF. The CDR3 nucleotides are TGTGCCAGCTCACATGGGGCGCCGAGTTCTAACACTGAAGCTTTCTTT. Looking up the rest from reference TRBV18 and TRBJ1-1 gives the full variable domain: NAGVMQNPRHLVRRRGQEARLRCSPMKGHSHVYWYRQLPEEGLKFMVYLQKENIIDESGMPKERFSAEFPKEGPSILRIQQVVRGDSAAYFCASSHGAPSSNTEAFFGQGTRLTVV.

The V call is TRBV5-4, the J call TRBJ2-7, with 12 bases lining up with TRBD2. Germline CDR1 and CDR2: SGHNT and YYREEE (reference sequence). J lost 2 bases, V lost 4 bases, and 4 bases had no gene match. This CDR3 comprises 15 residues. The CDR3 is CASSVRTSGAYEQYF. In nucleotides, the CDR3 is TGTGCCAGCAGCGTTAGGACTAGCGGGGCCTACGAGCAGTACTTC.

This sequence joins TRBV3-1 (or the pseudogene TRBV3-2) and TRBJ2-3, with D perhaps TRBD1 (6 bases). In germline, CDR1 is LGHDT, CDR2 YNNKEL (reference sequence). The CDR3 is 14 residues long. V was cut by 1 base and J by 2 bases, with 7 bases left in between. The CDR3 DNA follows: TGTGCCAGCAGCCAAGTGGGGGCCACAGATACGCAGTATTTT. Its protein is CASSQVGATDTQYF.

This chain links TRBV11-2 with TRBJ2-5; 7 bases are a match to TRBD1. Germline V gene lookup returns CDR1 SGHAT and CDR2 FQNNGV. V was pared by 3 bases and J by 2 bases, with 3 bases of the junction left unmatched. The CDR3 runs 14 residues. CDR3 sequence: CASSFWGQQETQYF. The CDR3, as DNA: TGTGCCAGCAGCTTTTGGGGACAGCAAGAGACCCAGTACTTC.

The chain employs TRBV19 and TRBJ2-2; 14 nucleotides align to TRBD2. This CDR3 is built from 17 residues. Germline trimming cut 3 bases from V and 0 bases from J; bases unmatched to any gene: 0. The germline V gene has CDR1 LNHDA and CDR2 SQIVND (reference sequence). CDR3 bases: TGTGCCAGTAGTATGGGACTAGCGGGGGCGAACACCGGGGAGCTGTTTTTT. It is translated as CASSMGLAGANTGELFF. The variable domain in full, completed from reference TRBV19 and TRBJ2-2, reads DGGITQSPKYLFRKEGQNVTLSCEQNLNHDAMYWYRQDPGQGLRLIYYSQIVNDFQKGDIAEGYSVSREKKESFPLTVTSAQKNPTAFYLCASSMGLAGANTGELFFGEGSRLTVL.

V and J are TRBV6-6 and TRBJ2-7; weak D call: TRBD1 (6 bases). Germline CDR1 is MNHNY and CDR2 is SVGAGI (reference sequence). Trimming shortened V by 5 bases and J by 4 bases, and 21 bases separated the two germline ends. This CDR3 has 16 residues. DNA of the CDR3: TGTGCCAGCAGTGTAACAGGGCATGGGATGGGTTACGAGCAGTACTTC. This codes for CASSVTGHGMGYEQYF.

The rearrangement uses TRBV20-1 and TRBJ1-5, with D perhaps TRBD1 (5 bases). The CDR3 consists of 15 residues. Germline CDR1 and CDR2: DFQATT and SNEGSKA (reference sequence). Between the trimmed V and J ends, which lost 3 bases and 1 base, there was a span of 13 bases. CDR3 in amino acids: CSASWRGGSNQPQHF. In nucleotides, the CDR3 is TGCAGTGCTAGTTGGAGGGGAGGAAGCAATCAGCCCCAGCATTTT.

CDR3 residues: CASTEGNEQFF. CDR3 DNA sequence: TGCGCCAGCACAGAGGGAAATGAGCAGTTCTTC. The rearrangement uses TRBV10-2 and TRBJ2-1, with a weak D call TRBD2 (5 bases). The CDR3 sequence is 11 residues long. Germline V gene sequence: CDR1 WSHSY, CDR2 SAAADI. The V and J ends lost 7 bases and 7 bases respectively, with 8 bases between them.

The chain recombines TRBV7-3 with TRBJ2-5; TRBD2 agrees at 10 bases. The CDR3 covers 14 residues. The germline V gene has CDR1 SGHTA and CDR2 FQGTGA. V dropped 6 bases and J dropped 1; count of bases not matched to a gene: 2. The CDR3 loop is CASSSGGRQETQYF. CDR3 sequence (DNA): TGTGCCAGCAGTAGCGGGGGGCGCCAAGAGACCCAGTACTTC.

V usage is TRBV10-2 and J usage is TRBJ1-6; 7 bases line up with TRBD1. This CDR3 has 14 amino acids. J gave up 7 bases and V 4 bases, and 4 bases lay outside the gene matches. CDR1 WSHSY and CDR2 SAAADI come from the germline V gene. The CDR3 sequence: CASSVGQQNSPLHF. Here the CDR3 DNA reads TGCGCCAGCAGTGTGGGACAGCAAAATTCACCCCTCCACTTT.

The genes are TRBV6-2 or TRBV6-3 and TRBJ2-3, with D possibly being TRBD2 (6 bases). From germline, CDR1 is MNHEY and CDR2 SVGEGT. Trimming pared 5 bases from V and 2 bases from J, leaving 20 bases between. The CDR3 runs 17 residues. The CDR3 nucleotides are TGTGCCAGCAGTGTAGGGGCGGGATCTAAAGCCACAGATACGCAGTATTTT. Encoded protein: CASSVGAGSKATDTQYF.